These 26 T cell receptor beta chains originate from one sample sequenced in a study of T cells in Graves' hyperthyroidism and ophthalmopathy. The source material, RNA transcripts, was used to amplify TCR beta CDR3 regions. First-round RT-PCR of the TCR CDR3 relied on the HTBI primer set. In TCRdb, the multiplex PCR reads were re-called with MiXCR into one record per CDR3 protein. The repertoire holds more than 300,000 distinct CDR3 sequences, about a fifth seen once, with about 38% in the top ten. What was sequenced was blood. Receptors were obtained from a man aged 18-30 years with Graves' ophthalmopathy.

This clonotype was recorded at least ten times. The chain has TRBV7-8 and TRBJ2-1, with TRBD2 identical over 9 bases. The V gene's germline CDR1 is SGHVS and CDR2 FQNEAQ. Losses at the gene ends were 3 bases for V and 2 bases for J; bases not matched to a gene: 14. The CDR3 spans 19 residues. The CDR3: CASSFSPPIAGAPYNEQFF. The CDR3 DNA follows: TGTGCCAGCAGCTTCTCCCCCCCCATAGCGGGGGCCCCCTACAATGAGCAGTTCTTC.

This clonotype was recorded at least ten times. The CDR3 loop reads CASSYVTANYGYTF. Here the CDR3 DNA reads TGTGCCAGCAGTTACGTGACCGCTAACTATGGCTACACCTTC. The genes are TRBV6-1 and TRBJ1-2; D unclear. The CDR3 spans 14 residues. Trimming took 5 bases from V and 0 from J, leaving 10 bases between them. From germline, CDR1 is MNHNS and CDR2 SASEGT.

This clonotype occurred many times. The chain recombines TRBV3-1 with TRBJ1-5; D uncertain. Per germline, CDR1 LGHDT and CDR2 YNNKEL (reference sequence). There are 12 residues in the CDR3. Trimming took 4 bases from V and 9 from J, leaving 10 bases between them. The CDR3 is CASSPVAGPQHF. The CDR3 DNA sequence: TGTGCCAGCAGCCCCGTTGCCGGGCCCCAGCATTTT.

This clonotype was seen many times. This chain joins TRBV5-8 and TRBJ1-6; D is ambiguous. Trimming took off 3 bases at V and 7 bases at J, with 14 bases between the two ends. The CDR3 is made up of 15 amino acids. Germline CDR1 is SGHTS and CDR2 is YDEGEE. In nucleotides, the CDR3 is TGTGCCAGCAGCTCACCGGGAAGTGGGAATTCACCCCTCCACTTT. This encodes CASSSPGSGNSPLHF.

This clonotype was recorded at least ten times. The chain is built from TRBV5-1 and TRBJ1-3; D is undetermined. Germline CDR1 and CDR2: SGHRS and YFSETQ. CDR3 size: 14 residues. Trimming cost V 4 bases and J 3 bases, with 11 bases left between them. CDR3 DNA sequence: TGCGCCAGCAGCGCGGCCTTCCATGGAAACACCATATATTTT. Translation gives CASSAAFHGNTIYF.

This clonotype was recorded a few times. The V and J genes are TRBV13 and TRBJ2-6; 7 nucleotides match TRBD1. CDR1 and CDR2 from the germline V gene are PRHDT and FYEKMQ (reference sequence). V shed 5 bases and J 0 bases; nucleotides not matched to a gene: 4. This CDR3 is built from 16 residues. CDR3 nucleotides: TGTGCCAGCAGCCCGGACAGGAACTCTGGGGCCAACGTCCTGACTTTC. Its translation is CASSPDRNSGANVLTF.

This clonotype was found many times. The chain is built from TRBV12-3 or TRBV12-4 and TRBJ1-6; tentatively, D is TRBD1 (6 bases). V was trimmed by 6 bases and J by 6 bases, leaving 21 bases between them. The CDR3 contains 17 residues. In DNA form, the CDR3 reads TGTGCCAGCAGCCTAGGGACCATCAGGGGACTTAATTCACCCCTCCACTTT. Translated: CASSLGTIRGLNSPLHF.

This clonotype was counted at least ten times. The chain recombines TRBV7-9 with TRBJ1-6; D not certain. The CDR3 sequence is 15 residues long. Trimming took off 1 base at V and 8 bases at J, with 12 bases between the two ends. Germline V gene sequence: CDR1 SEHNR, CDR2 FQNEAQ (reference sequence). The CDR3 DNA is TGTGCCAGCAGCTTAGATACGGCAGGAGATTCACCCCTCCACTTT. It specifies CASSLDTAGDSPLHF.

This clonotype was seen a few times. V is TRBV5-1 and J is TRBJ2-7; 7 nucleotides match TRBD1. The CDR3 has 13 amino acids. CDR1 and CDR2 (germline): SGHRS, YFSETQ. The J segment lost 5 bases and the V segment lost 3 bases, leaving 5 bases of the junction unmatched. The CDR3 nucleotides read TGCGCCAGCAGCTGGGACAGAGGGAACGAGCAGTACTTC. Translation gives CASSWDRGNEQYF. Supplemented by reference TRBV5-1 and TRBJ2-7, the full variable domain reads KAGVTQTPRYLIKTRGQQVTLSCSPISGHRSVSWYQQTPGQGLQFLFEYFSETQRNKGNFPGRFSGRQFSNSRSEMNVSTLELGDSALYLCASSWDRGNEQYFGPGTRLTVT.

This clonotype showed up just a few times. This chain connects TRBV9 to TRBJ2-3, with 9 bases fitting TRBD2. The CDR3 is 16 residues long. Germline values: CDR1 SGDLS, CDR2 YYNGEE. V gave up 2 bases and J gave up 3 bases; unmatched junction bases: 7. The CDR3 protein is CASSVLSGGGTDTQYF. CDR3 nucleotide sequence: TGTGCCAGCAGCGTCCTTAGCGGGGGAGGGACAGATACGCAGTATTTT. The whole variable domain, remainder taken from reference TRBV9 and TRBJ2-3, is DSGVTQTPKHLITATGQRVTLRCSPRSGDLSVYWYQQSLDQGLQFLIQYYNGEERAKGNILERFSAQQFPDLHSELNLSSLELGDSALYFCASSVLSGGGTDTQYFGPGTRLTVL.

This clonotype was detected ten times or more. This CDR3 reads CASSLFPSGGAGDTQYF. In DNA, the CDR3 is TGTGCCAGCAGTTTATTCCCTAGCGGGGGGGCAGGAGATACGCAGTATTTT. The chain combines TRBV27 with TRBJ2-3; TRBD2 matches 12 bases. Germline loops: CDR1 MNHEY, CDR2 SMNVEV (reference sequence). The V gene end was trimmed by 1 base and the J gene end by 5 bases; junction bases not matched to a gene: 7. This CDR3 has 17 amino acids.

This clonotype was seen a handful of times. This rearrangement joins TRBV2 to TRBJ1-1, with 12 bases fitting TRBD1. CDR3 length equals 14 residues. V was pared by 11 bases and J by 7 bases, with 11 bases of the junction left unmatched. Germline CDR1 and CDR2: SNHLY and FYNNEI. CDR3 DNA: TGTGCCGCCCCGCCCCGGGACAGGGGGCTTGAAGCTTTCTTT. Protein sequence: CAAPPRDRGLEAFF.

This clonotype was seen a few times. The J gene is TRBJ2-7, the V gene TRBV27; 7 positions agree with TRBD1. The CDR3 runs to 15 residues. V lost 1 base to trimming and J lost 4 bases; unmatched junction nucleotides: 7. From germline, CDR1 is MNHEY and CDR2 SMNVEV (reference sequence). CDR3 sequence (DNA): TGTGCCAGCAGTTTATATCGGACAGGTCCGTACGAGCAGTACTTC. Its protein is CASSLYRTGPYEQYF.

The V gene is TRBV11-2, the J gene TRBJ2-5; D perhaps matches TRBD1 (6 bases). Germline CDR1 and CDR2: SGHAT and FQNNGV. V was pared by 1 base and J by 5 bases, with 17 bases between. The CDR3 sequence is 16 residues long. The CDR3 loop is CASSLGRGRARETQYF. In DNA, the CDR3 is TGTGCCAGCAGCTTAGGCAGGGGAAGGGCGAGGGAGACCCAGTACTTC.

This clonotype has ten or more counts. The J gene is TRBJ1-5, the V gene TRBV12-3 or TRBV12-4, with no clear D. The CDR3 runs to 15 residues. V lost 6 bases to trimming and J lost 0 bases, with 12 bases between them. This CDR3 reads CASRLDGNSNQPQHF. The CDR3 nucleotides read TGTGCCAGCAGACTAGATGGGAATAGCAATCAGCCCCAGCATTTT.

The chain has TRBV10-3 and TRBJ2-1; the D is unclear. CDR1 is ENHRY, CDR2 SYGVKD, per germline. The CDR3 is 13 residues long. Trimming stripped 0 bases from V and 8 bases from J, with 8 bases between. The CDR3: CAISESRVDEQFF. In DNA form, the CDR3 reads TGTGCCATCAGTGAGTCTAGGGTGGATGAGCAGTTCTTC.

The chain is built from TRBV15 and TRBJ2-6; D gene unclear. Germline CDR1 reads LNHNV; CDR2 reads YYDKDF (reference sequence). CDR3 length equals 15 residues. The germline V and J ends were trimmed by 2 bases and 4 bases, with 9 bases remaining between them. CDR3 loop: CATSRFTQGANVLTF. CDR3 nucleotide sequence: TGTGCCACCAGCAGATTCACACAGGGGGCCAACGTCCTGACTTTC.

A few counts support this clonotype. This chain uses TRBV9 with TRBJ2-6; D is perhaps TRBD2 (5 bases). The CDR3 is 16 amino acids. V was trimmed by 0 bases and J by 0 bases, leaving 7 bases between them. CDR1 is SGDLS, CDR2 YYNGEE, per germline. The CDR3 region is CASSVGEGSGANVLTF. The CDR3, as DNA: TGTGCCAGCAGCGTAGGTGAGGGCTCTGGGGCCAACGTCCTGACTTTC.

As DNA, the CDR3 is TGTGCCAGCTCACTTACCGTACTAGCGGGGGCCAGGGATGAGCAGTTCTTC. Translated, it gives CASSLTVLAGARDEQFF. The chain couples TRBV18 to TRBJ2-1; 11 bases match TRBD2. V lost 4 bases to trimming and J lost 8 bases; unmatched junction nucleotides: 13. Germline CDR1 and CDR2: KGHSH and LQKENI. This CDR3 is 17 amino acids long.

Many counts were recorded for this clonotype. The J gene is TRBJ2-7, the V gene TRBV7-3; tentatively, D is TRBD1 (6 bases). Looked up from germline, CDR1 is SGHTA and CDR2 is FQGTGA. This CDR3 contains 14 residues. The V end lost 5 bases, the J end lost 5 bases, and 16 bases lay between the germline ends. The CDR3 spells CASSPGPPGDEQYF. The CDR3, as DNA: TGTGCCAGCAGCCCTGGCCCCCCAGGGGACGAGCAGTACTTC. The full variable domain, completed using reference TRBV7-3 and TRBJ2-7, is GAGVSQTPSNKVTEKGKYVELRCDPISGHTALYWYRQSLGQGPEFLIYFQGTGAADDSGLPNDRFFAVRPEGSVSTLKIQRTERGDSAVYLCASSPGPPGDEQYFGPGTRLTVT.

This clonotype was observed at least ten times. J is TRBJ1-6 and V is TRBV2; D call uncertain. This CDR3 spans 15 amino acids. V gave up 6 bases and J gave up 10 bases, with 19 bases separating them. Germline CDR1 SNHLY, CDR2 FYNNEI. CDR3 residues: CASRARTDRNSPLHF. The CDR3 DNA reads TGTGCCAGCAGGGCTAGGACGGATCGGAACTCACCCCTCCACTTT.

This clonotype was counted at least ten times. This chain links TRBV13 with TRBJ1-2, with a weak D call TRBD1 (5 bases). The CDR3 extends over 14 amino acids. CDR1 and CDR2 (germline): PRHDT, FYEKMQ (reference sequence). V shed 0 bases and J shed 6 bases, with 11 bases lying between them. The CDR3, as DNA: TGTGCCAGCAGCTTAGGCCGGGCGGGACATGGCTACACCTTC. The encoded protein is CASSLGRAGHGYTF.

V and J are TRBV5-1 and TRBJ2-2; a weak D match, TRBD2 (6 bases). V shed 10 bases and J shed 0 bases, with 13 bases lying between them. Germline V gene sequence: CDR1 SGHRS, CDR2 YFSETQ. The CDR3 has 14 amino acids. The CDR3 protein is CAARAGPNTGELFF. The CDR3 DNA is TGCGCCGCTAGGGCGGGGCCGAACACCGGGGAGCTGTTTTTT.

This clonotype has more than one count but fewer than ten. This sequence joins TRBV7-9 and TRBJ2-1, with TRBD2 matching over 11 bases. V dropped 6 bases and J dropped 7; count of bases not matched to a gene: 11. The germline V gene has CDR1 SEHNR and CDR2 FQNEAQ (reference sequence). This CDR3 comprises 16 residues. CDR3 sequence: CASSRDSSGGMNEQFF. The CDR3 DNA follows: TGTGCCAGCAGTCGGGACTCTAGCGGGGGGATGAATGAGCAGTTCTTC.

This clonotype was seen repeatedly, ten times or more. The chain is built from TRBV5-5 and TRBJ2-7, with 7 bases that match TRBD1. The CDR3 totals 14 residues. J gave up 4 bases and V 0 bases, and 4 bases lay outside the gene matches. In germline, CDR1 is SGHKS, CDR2 YYEKEE (reference sequence). Here the CDR3 reads CASSLEGGLYEQYF. The CDR3, as DNA: TGTGCCAGCAGCTTGGAAGGGGGCTTATACGAGCAGTACTTC.

This chain uses TRBV6-1 with TRBJ1-1, with D tentatively TRBD1 (5 bases). Germline V gene sequence: CDR1 MNHNS, CDR2 SASEGT. The germline V and J ends were trimmed by 5 bases and 0 bases, with 13 bases remaining between them. CDR3 size: 15 residues. In DNA, the CDR3 is TGTGCCAGCAGTCGACCGGGACGGATGAACACTGAAGCTTTCTTT. This gives the protein CASSRPGRMNTEAFF.